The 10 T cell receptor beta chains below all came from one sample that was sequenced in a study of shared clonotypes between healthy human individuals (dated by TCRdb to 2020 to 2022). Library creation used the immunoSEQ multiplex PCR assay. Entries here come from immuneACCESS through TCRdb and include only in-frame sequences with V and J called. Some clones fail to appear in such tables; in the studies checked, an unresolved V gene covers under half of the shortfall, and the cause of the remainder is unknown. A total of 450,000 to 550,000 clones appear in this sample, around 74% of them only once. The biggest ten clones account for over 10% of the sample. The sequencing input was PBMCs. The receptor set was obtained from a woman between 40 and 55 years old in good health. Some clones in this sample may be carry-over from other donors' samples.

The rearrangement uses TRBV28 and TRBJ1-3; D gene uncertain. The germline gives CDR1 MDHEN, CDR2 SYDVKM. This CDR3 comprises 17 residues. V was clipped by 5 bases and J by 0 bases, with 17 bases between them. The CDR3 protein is CASSPLIWKTSGNTIYF. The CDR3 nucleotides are TGTGCCAGCAGTCCTCTAATCTGGAAAACCTCTGGAAACACCATATATTTT.

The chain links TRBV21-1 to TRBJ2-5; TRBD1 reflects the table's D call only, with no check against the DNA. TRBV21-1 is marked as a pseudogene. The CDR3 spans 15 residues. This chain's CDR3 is CASSKRDRTKETQYF. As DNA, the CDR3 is TGTGCCAGCAGCAAAAGGGACAGAACAAAAGAGACCCAGTACTTC.

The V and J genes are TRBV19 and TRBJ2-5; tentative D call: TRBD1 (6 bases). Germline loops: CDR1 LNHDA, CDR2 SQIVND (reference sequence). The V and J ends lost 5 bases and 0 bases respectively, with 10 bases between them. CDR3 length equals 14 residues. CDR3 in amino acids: CASSLRDNQETQYF. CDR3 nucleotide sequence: TGTGCCAGTAGTCTCCGGGACAACCAAGAGACCCAGTACTTC. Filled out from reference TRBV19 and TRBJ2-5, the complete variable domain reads DGGITQSPKYLFRKEGQNVTLSCEQNLNHDAMYWYRQDPGQGLRLIYYSQIVNDFQKGDIAEGYSVSREKKESFPLTVTSAQKNPTAFYLCASSLRDNQETQYFGPGTRLLVL.

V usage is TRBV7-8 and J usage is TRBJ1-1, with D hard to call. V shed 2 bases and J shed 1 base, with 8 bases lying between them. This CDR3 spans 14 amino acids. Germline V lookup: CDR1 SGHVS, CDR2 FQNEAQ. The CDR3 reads CASSLKLQNTEAFF. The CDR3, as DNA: TGTGCCAGCAGCTTAAAATTGCAGAACACTGAAGCTTTCTTT.

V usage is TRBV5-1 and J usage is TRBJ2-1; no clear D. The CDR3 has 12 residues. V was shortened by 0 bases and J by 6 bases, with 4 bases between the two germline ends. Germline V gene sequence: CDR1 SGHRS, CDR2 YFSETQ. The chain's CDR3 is CASSLASNEQFF. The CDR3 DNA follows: TGCGCCAGCAGCTTGGCCAGCAATGAGCAGTTCTTC.

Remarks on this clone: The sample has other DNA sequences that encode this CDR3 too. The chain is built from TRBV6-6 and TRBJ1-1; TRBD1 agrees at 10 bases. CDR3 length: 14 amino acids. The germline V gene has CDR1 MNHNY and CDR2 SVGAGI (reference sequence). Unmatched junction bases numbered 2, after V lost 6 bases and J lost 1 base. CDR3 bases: TGTGCCAGCAGGTGGACAGGGGGGAACACTGAAGCTTTCTTT. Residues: CASRWTGGNTEAFF.

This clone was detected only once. The CDR3 region has the DNA TGTGCCACCAGCAAACAGACAGGTGCCTACGAGCAGTACTTC. Translation gives CATSKQTGAYEQYF. The V gene is TRBV15, the J gene TRBJ2-7, with D perhaps TRBD1 (6 bases). The CDR3 is 14 amino acids. V dropped 4 bases and J dropped 2 bases, with 12 bases sitting between them. From germline, CDR1 is LNHNV and CDR2 YYDKDF (reference sequence).

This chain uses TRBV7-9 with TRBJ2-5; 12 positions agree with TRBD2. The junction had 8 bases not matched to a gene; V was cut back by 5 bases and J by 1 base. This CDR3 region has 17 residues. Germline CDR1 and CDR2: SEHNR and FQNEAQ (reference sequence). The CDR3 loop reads CASSNRGLAGAQETQYF. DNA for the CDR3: TGTGCCAGCAGCAACCGGGGACTAGCGGGTGCCCAAGAGACCCAGTACTTC.

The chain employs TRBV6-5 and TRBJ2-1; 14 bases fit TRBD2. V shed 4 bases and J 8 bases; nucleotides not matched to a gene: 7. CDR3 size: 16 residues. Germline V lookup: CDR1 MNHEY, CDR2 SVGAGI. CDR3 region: CASSSLRLAGGDEQFF. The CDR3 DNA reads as TGTGCCAGCAGTTCCCTTCGACTAGCGGGGGGGGATGAGCAGTTCTTC.

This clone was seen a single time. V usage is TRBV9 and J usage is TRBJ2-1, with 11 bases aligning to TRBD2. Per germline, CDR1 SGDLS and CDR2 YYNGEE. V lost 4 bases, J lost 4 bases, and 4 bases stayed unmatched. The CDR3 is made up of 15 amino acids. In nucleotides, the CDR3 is TGTGCCAGCAGCACCGGGACTAGCGGATACAATGAGCAGTTCTTC. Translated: CASSTGTSGYNEQFF.